A selection of T cell receptor beta chains follows, all from one sample in a study of blood T cell repertoires in COVID-19. Profiled with immunoSEQ multiplex PCR; TCRdb holds only in-frame clones, not every one. The top ten clones hold almost 10% of a sample with 150,000 or so clones, 75% to 85% of them seen once. Sequencing input: peripheral blood. The receptors were sampled from a woman in her forties or fifties with acute or convalescent COVID-19. CDR3s include the opening cysteine and the closing phenylalanine or tryptophan. A D gene is named only where the DNA matches it firmly. Size is stated for part of the rows, as once, few or many counts, or as a class when the clone is expanded.

D gene	V gene	clone size	J gene	CDR3 DNA	CDR3 protein
TRBD1	TRBV7-9	-	TRBJ1-3	TGTGCCAGCAGCATCGCCAGGGGGGAAAGCTCTGGAAACACCATATATTTT	CASSIARGESSGNTIYF
TRBD2	TRBV7-8	few	TRBJ2-1	TGTGCCAGCAGCTTAGCGGCTAGCGGTGGATACAATGAGCAGTTCTTC	CASSLAASGGYNEQFF
TRBD1	TRBV5-6	-	TRBJ2-5	TGTGCCAGCAGCGCGGGACAGGGATTCACCCAGTACTTC	CASSAGQGFTQYF
TRBD2	TRBV3-1/TRBV3-2	-	TRBJ2-1	TGTGCCAGCAGCCCGTCGGGACTAGCGGGAGACAATGAGCAGTTCTTC	CASSPSGLAGDNEQFF
-	TRBV19	-	TRBJ1-5	TGTGCCAGTAGTGCGTCCCTGGATCAGCCCCAGCATTTT	CASSASLDQPQHF
-	TRBV21-1	-	TRBJ2-6	TGTGCCAGCAGCAAAGCCCGGGACAGAGGATTCTCTGGGGCCAACGTCCTGACTTTC	CASSKARDRGFSGANVLTF
-	TRBV5-1	-	TRBJ2-1	TGCGCCAGCAGCCCGCAAGGGGCCTCGTCCTACAATGAGCAGTTCTTC	CASSPQGASSYNEQFF
-	TRBV10-3	-	TRBJ2-7	TGTGCCATCAGTGAGTCTTCCAGGGGACACACCACCTACGAGCAGTACTTC	CAISESSRGHTTYEQYF
TRBD2	TRBV5-1	-	TRBJ2-1	TGCGCCAGCAGCCGACTAGCGGGAGGGTACAATGAGCAGTTCTTC	CASSRLAGGYNEQFF
TRBD1	TRBV19	-	TRBJ1-1	TGTGCCAGTAGTATAGATCTGGGACAGGGGACTGAAGCTTTCTTT	CASSIDLGQGTEAFF
TRBD2	TRBV3-1/TRBV3-2	-	TRBJ2-1	TGTGCCAGCAGCCAAGGTGGACTAGCGGTCTACAATGAGCAGTTCTTC	CASSQGGLAVYNEQFF
-	TRBV18	-	TRBJ2-5	TGTGCCAGCTCACCATCCCTTAACCGAGCCGAGACCCAGTACTTC	CASSPSLNRAETQYF
TRBD1	TRBV10-3	-	TRBJ2-1	TGTGCCATCAGTGCCCGGGGACAGGATGAGCAGTTCTTC	CAISARGQDEQFF
TRBD1	TRBV7-6	-	TRBJ2-1	TGTGCCAGCAGCTTCCTGACAGGGGAGTCCTACAATGAGCAGTTCTTC	CASSFLTGESYNEQFF
-	TRBV20-1	-	TRBJ2-2	TGCAGTGCACCCGAGAACGGGGAGCTGTTTTTT	CSAPENGELFF
-	TRBV18	few	TRBJ1-3	TGTGCCAGCTCACCGGTGACGGGGGAGAACTCTGGAAACACCATATATTTT	CASSPVTGENSGNTIYF
TRBD2	TRBV7-2	few	TRBJ2-7	TGTGCCAGCAGCCAACCTAGCGGTGCCTACGAGCAGTACTTC	CASSQPSGAYEQYF
-	TRBV12-1	-	TRBJ1-4	TGTGCCAGCAGCTTACAGGGGGCTGAAAAACTGTTTTTT	CASSLQGAEKLFF
TRBD1	TRBV27	-	TRBJ2-7	TGTGCCAGCAGGACAGGGAATACCTACGAGCAGTACTTC	CASRTGNTYEQYF
-	TRBV4-2	-	TRBJ2-7	TGTGCCAGCAGCCAAGTTTTCGGGGAAACCTACGAGCAGTACTTC	CASSQVFGETYEQYF
-	TRBV28	-	TRBJ2-7	TGTGCCAGTGAGGAAGGGGCCACACCCTACGAGCAGTACTTC	CASEEGATPYEQYF
-	TRBV7-8	-	TRBJ1-2	TGTGCCAGCAGCTTAGGGGAGGGCTATGGCTACACCTTC	CASSLGEGYGYTF
-	TRBV6-2/TRBV6-3	-	TRBJ2-7	TGTGCCAGCAGTTTCGGGATGCCCGTCTACGAGCAGTACTTC	CASSFGMPVYEQYF
TRBD2	TRBV9	-	TRBJ2-1	TGTGCCAGCAGCGTAGGACTAGCGGGAAGAAATGAGCAGTTCTTC	CASSVGLAGRNEQFF
-	TRBV14	once	TRBJ2-7	TGTGCCAGCAGCCAAGATTTGGGGGGGCTGTTCTACGAGCAGTACTTC	CASSQDLGGLFYEQYF
TRBD2	TRBV10-2	-	TRBJ2-1	TGCGCCAGCAGTGAGGTGTACGGAGCGGGGGGGCCCAACAATGAGCAGTTCTTC	CASSEVYGAGGPNNEQFF
TRBD2	TRBV18	few	TRBJ2-7	TGTGCCAGCTCACCGACTAGCGGGGGGGCCTACGAGCAGTACTTC	CASSPTSGGAYEQYF